Below, 25 T cell receptor beta chains from the same sample are listed, as sequenced in a study of beta chain features in type 1 diabetes. Study conclusions and caveats: Among all four CD4+ subsets, Type 1 diabetes patients had TCRB CDR3s that were moderately but significantly shorter.

These receptors have no identified antigens. Sequenced material consisted of expressed TCRB transcripts (all of the isolated RNA was reverse transcribed). The data were produced by immunoSEQ multiplex PCR, yet TCRdb's version contains in-frame clones alone and is incomplete. Of about 15,000 clones listed, 55% to 70% are singletons. The specimen sequenced was stem cell memory CD4+ T cells from blood. The receptors were sampled from a woman younger than 30 with type 1 diabetes.

The chain carries TRBV29-1 and TRBJ1-2; TRBD1 aligns across 7 bases. This CDR3 comprises 14 residues. J was trimmed by 2 bases and V by 5 bases; bases with no gene match: 8. The germline gives CDR1 SQVTM, CDR2 ANQGSEA. For the CDR3, the DNA is TGCAGCGTTCGATTGACAGGGAGAAACTATGGCTACACCTTC. It yields the protein CSVRLTGRNYGYTF.

The V gene is TRBV18, the J gene TRBJ2-7; TRBD1 matches 7 bases. There are 14 residues in the CDR3. V lost 5 bases to trimming and J lost 1 base; unmatched junction nucleotides: 5. The germline CDR1 and CDR2 sequences are KGHSH and LQKENI. The CDR3 reads CASSTGTVSYEQYF. The CDR3 nucleotides read TGTGCCAGCTCAACGGGGACAGTATCCTACGAGCAGTACTTC.

CDR3 sequence: CAISGAGLTYEQYF. The CDR3 DNA follows: TGTGCCATCAGTGGAGCAGGGTTGACCTACGAGCAGTACTTC. The genes are TRBV10-3 and TRBJ2-7, with D tentatively TRBD1 (5 bases). The germline V gene has CDR1 ENHRY and CDR2 SYGVKD. CDR3 length: 14 residues. Between the trimmed V and J ends, which lost 4 bases and 2 bases, there was a span of 12 bases.

This clone occurred a few times. The V call is TRBV9, the J call TRBJ2-1; TRBD2 might be the D (6 bases). The germline V and J ends were trimmed by 4 bases and 0 bases, with 14 bases remaining between them. CDR3 length: 16 amino acids. Germline V CDR1 and CDR2: SGDLS, YYNGEE. The CDR3 loop is CASSYGDSSSYNEQFF. In nucleotides, the CDR3 is TGTGCCAGCAGCTACGGGGACTCCAGCTCCTACAATGAGCAGTTCTTC.

The V call is TRBV29-1, the J call TRBJ1-1; D is perhaps TRBD1 (6 bases). The germline V and J ends were trimmed by 5 bases and 5 bases, with 21 bases remaining between them. The CDR3 totals 15 residues. Germline values: CDR1 SQVTM, CDR2 ANQGSEA. As DNA, the CDR3 is TGCAGCGTTAGGAGGAACCAGGGGATAATAACTGAAGCTTTCTTT. Its translation is CSVRRNQGIITEAFF. The variable domain in full, with the rest retrieved from reference TRBV29-1 and TRBJ1-1, is SAVISQKPSRDICQRGTSLTIQCQVDSQVTMMFWYRQQPGQSLTLIATANQGSEATYESGFVIDKFPISRPNLTFSTLTVSNMSPEDSSIYLCSVRRNQGIITEAFFGQGTRLTVV.

This clone was detected a few times. The J gene is TRBJ1-5, the V gene TRBV29-1; maybe TRBD1 (6 bases). The V and J ends lost 7 bases and 0 bases respectively, with 13 bases between them. From germline, CDR1 is SQVTM and CDR2 ANQGSEA. The CDR3 contains 14 residues. CDR3 sequence reads: CSAQTGNSNQPQHF. In DNA, the CDR3 is TGCAGCGCCCAGACAGGTAATAGCAATCAGCCCCAGCATTTT.

This chain joins TRBV19 and TRBJ1-2, with D perhaps TRBD1 (5 bases). The CDR3 contains 16 residues. V was shortened by 4 bases and J by 8 bases, with 23 bases between the two germline ends. Germline assignment: CDR1 LNHDA and CDR2 SQIVND (reference sequence). CDR3 in DNA: TGTGCCAGTAGTAACCCCGCGTCATGGGGCCCCGGGGGCTACACCTTC. Amino acid sequence: CASSNPASWGPGGYTF.

The CDR3 nucleotides are TGTGCCTGGACTAGTACGTGGTCCGGGGAGCTGTTTTTT. Amino acid sequence: CAWTSTWSGELFF. V and J are TRBV30 and TRBJ2-2; D unclear. Trimming removed 4 bases from V and 6 bases from J, with 12 bases in between. Germline V gene data show CDR1 as GTSNPN and CDR2 as SVGIG (reference sequence). This CDR3 contains 13 residues.

This clone is a singleton in its sample. The J gene is TRBJ2-7, the V gene TRBV6-7, with D possibly being TRBD1 (5 bases). TRBV6-7 is an open reading frame, and its role is uncertain. V was trimmed by 5 bases and J by 0 bases, leaving 8 bases between them. This CDR3 has 13 amino acids. CDR3 sequence reads: CASSRGPSYEQYF. The CDR3 region has the DNA TGTGCCAGCAGTAGGGGTCCCTCCTACGAGCAGTACTTC.

The chain employs TRBV9 and TRBJ2-1; D unclear. CDR3 length: 12 residues. V was shortened by 1 base and J by 10 bases, with 9 bases between the two germline ends. Germline assignment: CDR1 SGDLS and CDR2 YYNGEE. CDR3 protein: CASSVRFGEQFF. The DNA of the CDR3 is TGTGCCAGCAGCGTACGGTTCGGGGAGCAGTTCTTC.

V is TRBV5-1 and J is TRBJ2-1, with D tentatively TRBD1 (5 bases). CDR1 and CDR2 from the germline V gene are SGHRS and YFSETQ. V lost 5 bases to trimming and J lost 2 bases, with 14 bases between them. The CDR3 totals 15 residues. The CDR3 bases are TGCGCCAGCAGTCTCCCACAGGACACCTACAATGAGCAGTTCTTC. Amino acids: CASSLPQDTYNEQFF.

This clone occurred a few times. The chain employs TRBV25-1 and TRBJ2-7; D is unresolved. CDR3 length: 11 amino acids. In germline, CDR1 is MGHDK, CDR2 SYGVNS. The V gene lost 3 bases and the J gene lost 6 bases, with 6 bases spanning the gap. CDR3 amino acids: CASSDRSEQYF. The CDR3 bases are TGTGCCAGCAGTGACCGGTCCGAGCAGTACTTC.

The chain links TRBV7-9 to TRBJ2-7; D ambiguous. CDR3 length equals 13 residues. V lost 5 bases and J lost 3, with 11 bases in between. The germline CDR1 and CDR2 sequences are SEHNR and FQNEAQ (reference sequence). The CDR3 spells CASSPQTDYEQYF. The CDR3 region has the DNA TGTGCCAGCAGCCCCCAGACTGACTACGAGCAGTACTTC.

The V gene is TRBV5-5, the J gene TRBJ2-5; a possible D gene is TRBD2 (5 bases). Germline V gene sequence: CDR1 SGHKS, CDR2 YYEKEE (reference sequence). The CDR3 length is 13 residues. With 1 base removed from V and 3 bases from J, the gap between germline ends came to 7 bases. The CDR3 DNA reads TGTGCCAGCAGCTTGACCGGGGAAGAGACCCAGTACTTC. Translated: CASSLTGEETQYF.

This sequence joins TRBV2 and TRBJ2-7; 12 bases are a match to TRBD2. Germline trimming cut 7 bases from V and 2 bases from J; bases unmatched to any gene: 9. There are 16 residues in the CDR3. The V gene's germline CDR1 is SNHLY and CDR2 FYNNEI. This chain's CDR3 is CASKYGLAGLAYEQYF. In nucleotides, the CDR3 is TGTGCCAGCAAGTACGGACTAGCGGGGTTGGCCTACGAGCAGTACTTC.

This clone was counted only a few times. In DNA, the CDR3 is TGTGCCATCAGTGAGTCGAATGCAGACTATGGCTACACCTTC. It codes for CAISESNADYGYTF. The rearrangement uses TRBV10-3 and TRBJ1-2; D gene uncertain. Germline loops: CDR1 ENHRY, CDR2 SYGVKD. V dropped 0 bases and J dropped 3 bases, with 8 bases sitting between them. The CDR3 contains 14 residues.

This clone was recorded only once. DNA for the CDR3: TGTGCCAGCTTGACACCGGGACAGTTGGGCTATGGCTACACCTTC. This translates into CASLTPGQLGYGYTF. The rearrangement joins TRBV28 to TRBJ1-2, with 7 nucleotides matching TRBD1. Germline assignment: CDR1 MDHEN and CDR2 SYDVKM. After removal of 8 bases from V and 4 bases from J, the junction contained 13 bases not matched to a gene. This CDR3 is built from 15 residues.

The count of this clone is one. V is TRBV11-2 and J is TRBJ1-4; D uncertain. Between the trimmed V and J ends, which lost 5 bases and 2 bases, there was a span of 9 bases. Germline-derived CDR1 and CDR2 are SGHAT and FQNNGV. There are 14 residues in the CDR3. The CDR3 region has the DNA TGTGCCAGCAGCGACCGGGTTACTAATGAAAAACTGTTTTTT. Its protein is CASSDRVTNEKLFF. The full variable domain, completed using reference TRBV11-2 and TRBJ1-4, is EAGVAQSPRYKIIEKRQSVAFWCNPISGHATLYWYQQILGQGPKLLIQFQNNGVVDDSQLPKDRFSAERLKGVDSTLKIQPAKLEDSAVYLCASSDRVTNEKLFFGSGTQLSVL.

This clone has just one count. The DNA of the CDR3 is TGCGCCAGCAGCTTGGGAACTCACCCTGAGGAGACCCAGTACTTC. It yields the protein CASSLGTHPEETQYF. V and J are TRBV5-1 and TRBJ2-5; no firm D call. Germline loops: CDR1 SGHRS, CDR2 YFSETQ. V dropped 0 bases and J dropped 5 bases, with 14 bases sitting between them. The CDR3 spans 15 residues.

The sample holds one count of this clone. This chain uses TRBV18 with TRBJ1-4; 7 bases are shared with TRBD1. CDR3 size: 14 residues. V was clipped by 1 base and J by 7 bases; unmatched bases: 3. CDR1 and CDR2 from the germline V gene are KGHSH and LQKENI. CDR3 coding DNA: TGTGCCAGCTCACCACAGGGGGCGAGTGAAAAACTGTTTTTT. As protein: CASSPQGASEKLFF.

This clone was detected a few times. The rearrangement uses TRBV7-9 and TRBJ1-1; tentatively, D is TRBD1 (6 bases). Trimming left V 4 bases short and J 4 bases short, with 10 bases between. Germline lookup yields CDR1 SEHNR and CDR2 FQNEAQ (reference sequence). This CDR3 has 13 residues. DNA of the CDR3: TGTGCCAGCAGCTCTCGGACAGTCACTGAAGCTTTCTTT. Translation: CASSSRTVTEAFF. The full variable domain, completed using reference TRBV7-9 and TRBJ1-1, is DTGVSQNPRHKITKRGQNVTFRCDPISEHNRLYWYRQTLGQGPEFLTYFQNEAQLEKSRLLSDRFSAERPKGSFSTLEIQRTEQGDSAMYLCASSSRTVTEAFFGQGTRLTVV.

The V gene is TRBV7-2, the J gene TRBJ1-2, with 12 bases aligning to TRBD1. CDR1 and CDR2 (germline): SGHTA, FQGNSA. V lost 5 bases, J lost 3 bases, and 10 bases stayed unmatched. CDR3 length equals 17 residues. Written as DNA, the CDR3 is TGTGCCAGCAGCCCAGGGACAGGGGGCCTCCGTGACTATGGCTACACCTTC. As protein: CASSPGTGGLRDYGYTF.

V usage is TRBV19 and J usage is TRBJ1-4, with TRBD1 matching over 7 bases. The junction had 14 bases not matched to a gene; V was cut back by 8 bases and J by 8 bases. Looked up from germline, CDR1 is LNHDA and CDR2 is SQIVND (reference sequence). The CDR3 is made up of 15 amino acids. CDR3 nucleotide sequence: TGTGCCAGTTTGGGACAGACAAACCCGCGGGAAAAACTGTTTTTT. It translates to CASLGQTNPREKLFF.

The chain combines TRBV10-3 with TRBJ2-1, with D possibly matching TRBD2 (6 bases). The CDR3 is 11 amino acids. The germline V gene encodes CDR1 ENHRY and CDR2 SYGVKD. Deletions cut 8 bases from V and 7 bases from J, with 9 bases between. The CDR3 DNA reads TGTGCCATCGGCGGGAATAATGAGCAGTTCTTC. Translating it yields CAIGGNNEQFF.

The rearrangement links TRBV7-9 to TRBJ2-3; weak D call: TRBD1 (6 bases). The germline gives CDR1 SEHNR, CDR2 FQNEAQ (reference sequence). V shed 0 bases and J shed 6 bases, with 10 bases lying between them. CDR3 size: 14 residues. The CDR3 protein is CASSLAGAPDTQYF. The DNA for the CDR3 is TGTGCCAGCAGCTTAGCGGGGGCCCCGGATACGCAGTATTTT. The variable domain in full, with the rest retrieved from reference TRBV7-9 and TRBJ2-3, is DTGVSQNPRHKITKRGQNVTFRCDPISEHNRLYWYRQTLGQGPEFLTYFQNEAQLEKSRLLSDRFSAERPKGSFSTLEIQRTEQGDSAMYLCASSLAGAPDTQYFGPGTRLTVL.